This TCR beta chain was sequenced for a study of blood T cell repertoires in COVID-19. Looking at the study overall: The study drew acute and convalescent COVID-19 samples from the United States, Italy and Spain. T cells, B-cell-depleted T cells, or PBMCs provided the cDNA or gDNA that served as material.

How the authors handled the data: Scientists estimated how many nucleated cells there were by amplifying reference gene primers. Assay used: immunoSEQ multiplex PCR; TCRdb lists only in-frame clones, some missing. V and J calls and clone size are as listed in that table; D and trimming were resolved from the DNA. Of over 80,000 clones in the sample, about 88% were seen once. Germline CDR1 SGHNT, CDR2 YYREEE (reference sequence). Trimming cost V 4 bases and J 0 bases, with 11 bases left between them. The CDR3 spans 15 residues. The clonotype was recovered from a man of 80 years or more with active or convalescent COVID-19. The specimen was peripheral blood. The rearrangement links TRBV5-4 to TRBJ1-3; TRBD1 might be the D (5 bases). In DNA, the CDR3 is TGTGCCAGCAGCGCGGGACTTTACTCTGGAAACACCATATATTTT. Translation gives CASSAGLYSGNTIYF. Variable domain in full (rest from reference TRBV5-4 and TRBJ1-3): ETGVTQSPTHLIKTRGQQVTLRCSSQSGHNTVSWYQQALGQGPQFIFQYYREEENGRGNFPPRFSGLQFPNYSSELNVNALELDDSALYLCASSAGLYSGNTIYFGEGSWLTVV.